Each of the 20 T cell receptor beta chains below was sequenced from the same sample in a study of T cell repertoires in cytomegalovirus infection. For these receptors, no antigen is known. TCRdb re-called the reads with MiXCR, one entry per CDR3 protein. Among 650,000 to 900,000 distinct CDR3 sequences, about 28% were seen once, and the ten largest hold about an eighth. Sequencing used cultured CD8+ T cells from PBMCs, obtained from culture after CMV antigen stimulation. The source of these receptors is a human donor in good health (CMV status not recorded). Some clones in this sample may be carry-over from other donors' samples.

The table lists this clonotype with a count of one. The gene calls are TRBV2 and TRBJ1-1; 10 bases align to TRBD1. The V gene end was trimmed by 3 bases and the J gene end by 5 bases; junction bases not matched to a gene: 6. From germline, CDR1 is SNHLY and CDR2 FYNNEI. This CDR3 is 15 amino acids long. The DNA for the CDR3 is TGTGCCAGCAGTGACCCGGGACAGGGGAAAACTGAAGCTTTCTTT. Protein product: CASSDPGQGKTEAFF.

The sample holds many counts of this clonotype. The rearrangement joins TRBV7-2 to TRBJ1-1, with D possibly TRBD1 on 6 matching bases. Germline-derived CDR1 and CDR2 are SGHTA and FQGNSA. Deletions cut 7 bases from V and 2 bases from J, with 14 bases between. This CDR3 contains 14 residues. DNA of the CDR3: TGTGCCAGCACCGTTACAGGGCTAAACACTGAAGCTTTCTTT. Translation gives CASTVTGLNTEAFF.

The J gene is TRBJ2-1, the V gene TRBV4-1, with 7 bases lining up with TRBD1. CDR1 is MGHRA and CDR2 is YSYEKL in the germline V gene. CDR3 size: 16 residues. V was pared by 1 base and J by 7 bases, with 10 bases of the junction left unmatched. For the CDR3, the DNA is TGCGCCAGCAGCCAAGCGGACAGGTCGGGTGGTAATGAGCAGTTCTTC. This codes for CASSQADRSGGNEQFF.

This clonotype was counted between two and nine times. V gene TRBV2 combines with J gene TRBJ2-7, with 7 bases fitting TRBD1. J was trimmed by 3 bases and V by 8 bases; bases with no gene match: 19. The CDR3 runs 17 residues. Germline V gene data show CDR1 as SNHLY and CDR2 as FYNNEI. The CDR3 DNA is TGTGCCAGCCTCCCATGCACCGACAGGGAGTGCCACTACGAGCAGTACGTC. It codes for CASLPCTDRECHYEQYV.

The chain is built from TRBV27 and TRBJ1-1, with a possible D match to TRBD1 (5 bases). The CDR3 is 12 residues long. The germline V gene encodes CDR1 MNHEY and CDR2 SMNVEV (reference sequence). Trimming removed 8 bases from V and 4 bases from J, with 11 bases in between. This CDR3 is CASRSGRTEAFF. In nucleotides, the CDR3 is TGTGCCAGCCGTTCAGGGCGCACTGAAGCTTTCTTT.

The J gene is TRBJ1-3, the V gene TRBV7-6; unclear D gene. The V end was cut by 3 bases, the J end by 0 bases, with 9 bases between. This CDR3 spans 15 amino acids. The germline V gene has CDR1 SGHVS and CDR2 FNYEAQ. CDR3 amino acids: CASSFPRDSGNTIYF. CDR3 coding DNA: TGTGCCAGCAGCTTCCCTCGGGACTCTGGAAACACCATATATTTT.

The chain couples TRBV6-5 to TRBJ2-1, with 11 bases lining up with TRBD1. The CDR3 is 15 residues long. Germline V gene data show CDR1 as MNHEY and CDR2 as SVGAGI. J was trimmed by 8 bases and V by 6 bases; bases with no gene match: 9. CDR3 in DNA: TGTGCCAGCAGAATACCCCGGACAGGGGGCGATGAGCAGTTCTTC. Amino acids: CASRIPRTGGDEQFF.

The chain couples TRBV19 to TRBJ2-1, with D uncertain. The germline V and J ends were trimmed by 3 bases and 0 bases, with 9 bases remaining between them. CDR1 and CDR2 (germline): LNHDA, SQIVND (reference sequence). This CDR3 has 15 residues. The CDR3 spells CASSMRPSSYNEQFF. The CDR3 DNA follows: TGTGCCAGTAGTATGAGGCCCAGCTCCTACAATGAGCAGTTCTTC.

This clonotype was seen only a few times. This sequence joins TRBV12-5 and TRBJ1-5; D possibly corresponds to TRBD1 (6 bases). The CDR3 length is 16 residues. Per the germline V gene, CDR1 is LGHNT and CDR2 is FRNRAP. V was shortened by 5 bases and J by 0 bases, with 14 bases between the two germline ends. CDR3 protein: CASGESGHFSNQPQHF. CDR3 in DNA: TGTGCTAGTGGTGAATCGGGACACTTTAGCAATCAGCCCCAGCATTTT.

A few counts support this clonotype. V usage is TRBV29-1 and J usage is TRBJ1-1; D is unclear. This CDR3 is 13 amino acids long. Germline lookup yields CDR1 SQVTM and CDR2 ANQGSEA. Deletions cut 4 bases from V and 0 bases from J, with 9 bases between. CDR3 loop: CSVVAGMNTEAFF. The DNA of the CDR3 is TGCAGCGTTGTGGCTGGTATGAACACTGAAGCTTTCTTT.

The chain uses TRBV15 and TRBJ1-5; 8 positions match TRBD1. The CDR3 has 15 residues. The germline CDR1 and CDR2 sequences are LNHNV and YYDKDF (reference sequence). J was trimmed by 0 bases and V by 5 bases; bases with no gene match: 3. For the CDR3, the DNA is TGTGCCACCAGCGAGGACAGGGCTAGCAATCAGCCCCAGCATTTT. It yields the protein CATSEDRASNQPQHF.

The chain couples TRBV7-8 to TRBJ1-6; a weak D match, TRBD1 (5 bases). Per the germline V gene, CDR1 is SGHVS and CDR2 is FQNEAQ. Trimming cost V 3 bases and J 4 bases, with 10 bases left between them. The CDR3 is 15 amino acids. CDR3 protein: CASSFDSNYNSPLHF. The CDR3 DNA reads TGTGCCAGCAGCTTCGACAGCAATTATAATTCACCCCTCCACTTT.

This clonotype was seen more than once but under ten times. The rearrangement links TRBV7-6 to TRBJ1-1; the D is unclear. The CDR3 runs 14 residues. CDR1 SGHVS and CDR2 FNYEAQ come from the germline V gene. Trimming took off 5 bases at V and 1 base at J, with 11 bases between the two ends. The CDR3 nucleotides read TGTGCCAGCAGCCCTGTACAGTCGAACACTGAAGCTTTCTTT. Amino acid sequence: CASSPVQSNTEAFF.

This clonotype was detected only a few times. V and J are TRBV7-2 and TRBJ2-7; possible D gene TRBD2, 5 bases. Germline V gene lookup returns CDR1 SGHTA and CDR2 FQGNSA. The CDR3 is 13 amino acids. V was pared by 4 bases and J by 3 bases, with 10 bases between. As DNA, the CDR3 is TGTGCCAGCAGCTGGACTCTATTCTACGAGCAGTACTTC. Its protein is CASSWTLFYEQYF.

This chain links TRBV11-2 with TRBJ2-1; 12 nucleotides match TRBD2. The CDR3 sequence is 17 residues long. The germline gives CDR1 SGHAT, CDR2 FQNNGV. J was trimmed by 0 bases and V by 5 bases; bases with no gene match: 5. The CDR3 DNA follows: TGTGCCAGCAGCCGATGGACTAGCGGGGCCTCCTACAATGAGCAGTTCTTC. This sequence encodes CASSRWTSGASYNEQFF.

The CDR3, as DNA: TGTGCCAGTAGTATGGGTACAGGGGAAGAGCGAAACACCATATATTTT. It yields the protein CASSMGTGEERNTIYF. The genes are TRBV19 and TRBJ1-3, with TRBD1 matching 7 bases. The CDR3 covers 16 residues. V was clipped by 3 bases and J by 5 bases; unmatched bases: 10. Germline V gene sequence: CDR1 LNHDA, CDR2 SQIVND (reference sequence).

In this sample, this clonotype turned up many times. One junction end disagrees with the germline gene, perhaps due to a read error. The chain is built from TRBV7-7 and TRBJ2-2; possible D gene TRBD2, 5 bases. The germline V gene encodes CDR1 SSHAT and CDR2 FNYEAQ (reference sequence). The length of the CDR3 is 16 residues. The chain's CDR3 is CASSFPSGTNTGELFF. The CDR3 region has the DNA TGTGCTAGCAGCTTTCCCAGCGGTACGAACACCGGGGAGCTGTTTTTT.

The chain links TRBV29-1 to TRBJ2-5, with D tentatively TRBD1 (6 bases). Germline V gene lookup returns CDR1 SQVTM and CDR2 ANQGSEA. V lost 1 base to trimming and J lost 7 bases, with 22 bases between them. CDR3 length: 16 amino acids. The CDR3 reads CSVEGPQGRAGWTQYF. The CDR3 nucleotides read TGCAGCGTTGAAGGACCCCAGGGGCGGGCAGGGTGGACCCAGTACTTC.

This clonotype has just a few counts. This rearrangement joins TRBV12-3 or TRBV12-4 to TRBJ2-2, with 11 nucleotides matching TRBD2. This CDR3 is 16 amino acids long. The junction had 3 bases not matched to a gene; V was cut back by 6 bases and J by 0 bases. DNA of the CDR3: TGTGCCAGCAGCCCTAGCGGGGGGCCGAACACCGGGGAGCTGTTTTTT. Amino acids: CASSPSGGPNTGELFF.

The gene calls are TRBV19 and TRBJ2-1; 8 bases line up with TRBD2. CDR1 LNHDA and CDR2 SQIVND come from the germline V gene (reference sequence). V trimming: 2 bases; J trimming: 6 bases; junction bases outside the gene matches: 3. This CDR3 region has 14 residues. The CDR3 sequence is CASSIRGGGNEQFF. The CDR3 DNA sequence: TGTGCCAGTAGTATACGGGGGGGCGGCAATGAGCAGTTCTTC.